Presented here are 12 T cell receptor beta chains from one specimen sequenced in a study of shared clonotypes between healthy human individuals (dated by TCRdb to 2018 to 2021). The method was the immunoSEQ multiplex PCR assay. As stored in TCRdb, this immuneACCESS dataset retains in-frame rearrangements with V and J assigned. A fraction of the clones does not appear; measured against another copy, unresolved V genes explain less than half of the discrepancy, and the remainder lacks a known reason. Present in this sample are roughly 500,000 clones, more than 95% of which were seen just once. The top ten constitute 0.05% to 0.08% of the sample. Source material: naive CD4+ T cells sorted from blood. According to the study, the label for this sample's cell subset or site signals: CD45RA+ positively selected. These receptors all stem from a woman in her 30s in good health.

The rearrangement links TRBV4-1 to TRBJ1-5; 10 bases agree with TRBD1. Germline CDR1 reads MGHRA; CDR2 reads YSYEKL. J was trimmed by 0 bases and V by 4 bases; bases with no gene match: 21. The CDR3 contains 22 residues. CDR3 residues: CASSPRLPGQGPPKYSNQPQHF. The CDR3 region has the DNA TGCGCCAGCAGCCCCCGCTTACCGGGACAGGGGCCGCCAAAGTATAGCAATCAGCCCCAGCATTTT.

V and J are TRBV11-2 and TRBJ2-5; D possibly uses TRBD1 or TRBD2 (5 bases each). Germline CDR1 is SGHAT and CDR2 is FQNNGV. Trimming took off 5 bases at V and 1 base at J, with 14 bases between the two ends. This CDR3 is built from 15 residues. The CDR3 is CASSRQPGPQETQYF. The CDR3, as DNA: TGTGCCAGCAGCCGACAACCGGGACCCCAAGAGACCCAGTACTTC.

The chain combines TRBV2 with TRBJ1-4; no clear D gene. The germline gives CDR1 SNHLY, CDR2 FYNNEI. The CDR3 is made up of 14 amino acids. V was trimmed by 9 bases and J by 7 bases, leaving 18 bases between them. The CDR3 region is CASNGRALVEKLFF. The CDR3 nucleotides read TGTGCCAGTAACGGACGGGCGCTTGTTGAAAAACTGTTTTTT.

CDR3 nucleotides: TGTGCCAGCTCACCACAGGCCCCGGGGGGAAATCAGCCCCAGCATTTT. It encodes CASSPQAPGGNQPQHF. The chain uses TRBV18 and TRBJ1-5; the D gene is possibly TRBD1 (5 bases). V lost 1 base and J 4 bases, leaving 14 bases between the germline ends. CDR3 length: 16 residues. From germline, CDR1 is KGHSH and CDR2 LQKENI.

The CDR3 protein is CASSFQLEAFF. DNA of the CDR3: TGTGCCAGCAGCTTCCAGCTTGAAGCTTTCTTT. The rearrangement joins TRBV7-9 to TRBJ1-1; D not certain. The V gene's germline CDR1 is SEHNR and CDR2 FQNEAQ (reference sequence). This CDR3 is built from 11 residues. Between the trimmed V and J ends, which lost 3 bases and 7 bases, there was a span of 6 bases. The full variable domain, with the rest looked up from reference TRBV7-9 and TRBJ1-1, is DTGVSQNPRHKITKRGQNVTFRCDPISEHNRLYWYRQTLGQGPEFLTYFQNEAQLEKSRLLSDRFSAERPKGSFSTLEIQRTEQGDSAMYLCASSFQLEAFFGQGTRLTVV.

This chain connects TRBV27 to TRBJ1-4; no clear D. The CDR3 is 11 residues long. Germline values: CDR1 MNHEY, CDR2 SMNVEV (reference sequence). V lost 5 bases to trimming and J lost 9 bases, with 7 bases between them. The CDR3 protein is CASSRGKKLFF. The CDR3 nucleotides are TGTGCCAGCAGTCGGGGTAAAAAACTGTTTTTT. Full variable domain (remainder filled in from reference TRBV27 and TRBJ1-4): EAQVTQNPRYLITVTGKKLTVTCSQNMNHEYMSWYRQDPGLGLRQIYYSMNVEVTDKGDVPEGYKVSRKEKRNFPLILESPSPNQTSLYFCASSRGKKLFFGSGTQLSVL.

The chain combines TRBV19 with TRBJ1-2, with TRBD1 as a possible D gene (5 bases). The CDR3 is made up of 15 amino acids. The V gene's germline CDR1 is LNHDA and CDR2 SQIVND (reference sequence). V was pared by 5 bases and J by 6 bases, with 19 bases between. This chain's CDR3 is CASSDDRDLLDGYTF. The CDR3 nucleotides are TGTGCCAGTAGTGACGACAGAGACCTATTGGATGGCTACACCTTC.

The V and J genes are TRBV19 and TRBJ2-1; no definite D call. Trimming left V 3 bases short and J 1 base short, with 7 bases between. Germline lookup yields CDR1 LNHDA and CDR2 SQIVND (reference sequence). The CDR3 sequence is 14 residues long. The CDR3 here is CASSISSSYNEQFF. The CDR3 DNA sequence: TGTGCCAGTAGTATCTCCTCGTCCTACAATGAGCAGTTCTTC.

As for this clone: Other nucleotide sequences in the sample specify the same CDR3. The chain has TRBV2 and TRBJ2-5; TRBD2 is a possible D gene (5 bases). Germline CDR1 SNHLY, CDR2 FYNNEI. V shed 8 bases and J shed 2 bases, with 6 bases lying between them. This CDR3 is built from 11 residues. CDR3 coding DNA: TGTGCCAGCCGGGAACAAGAGACCCAGTACTTC. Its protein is CASREQETQYF.

CDR3 coding DNA: TGTGCCAGCAGCCACAGGGGGCCAGCCGGGACTAGCGGGAGTTTTGGCACAGATACGCAGTATTTT. It codes for CASSHRGPAGTSGSFGTDTQYF. The rearrangement joins TRBV28 to TRBJ2-3; TRBD2 aligns across 14 bases. Looked up from germline, CDR1 is MDHEN and CDR2 is SYDVKM. V lost 6 bases and J lost 1; bases outside the gene matches: 21. The CDR3 is made up of 22 amino acids.

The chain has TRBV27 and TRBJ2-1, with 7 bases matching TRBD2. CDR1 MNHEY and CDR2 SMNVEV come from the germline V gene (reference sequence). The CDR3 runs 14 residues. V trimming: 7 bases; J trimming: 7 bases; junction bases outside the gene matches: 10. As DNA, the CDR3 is TGTGCCAGCAACACCGGGACGCGGGGGAATGAGCAGTTCTTC. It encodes CASNTGTRGNEQFF.

CDR3 DNA sequence: TGTGCCAGCAGCGCGGGACTAGTAACCTCCTACGAGCAGTACTTC. Its translation: CASSAGLVTSYEQYF. The chain employs TRBV7-9 and TRBJ2-7; 8 bases agree with TRBD2. The CDR3 is 15 amino acids. Trimming at V came to 5 bases and at J to 0 bases, leaving 6 bases not matched to a gene. CDR1 SEHNR and CDR2 FQNEAQ come from the germline V gene (reference sequence).